The clone carrying this T cell receptor beta chain has a count of ten or more. The antigen remains unidentified. V shed 8 bases, J shed 4 bases, and the junction held 6 bases outside the gene matches. The CDR3 has 13 amino acids. Germline values: CDR1 MNHEY, CDR2 SMNVEV (reference sequence). Via MiXCR, TCRdb re-called the PCR reads, giving one row per CDR3 protein. The repertoire has some 66,000 distinct CDR3 sequences, roughly a fifth of them found once; the top ten carry more than 1.4%. The sample comes from a study of molecular identifiers for immune sequencing clone quantification. Study results and limitations: Identical TCR molecules that share a barcode could lead to an underestimation of highly expanded clone sizes.

V usage is TRBV27 and J usage is TRBJ2-7, with 9 positions matching TRBD1. Source material: naive CD8+ T cells from blood, with Jurkat cell RNA spiked in. Subset indicated: FACS-sorted CD8+CD4-CCR7+CD45RA+ naive T cells. The source of this sequence is a human donor in good health. Some libraries in this study had Jurkat cell RNA spiked in. The CDR3 sequence is CASAPGQGYEQYF. The CDR3 DNA sequence: TGTGCCAGCGCCCCGGGACAGGGATACGAGCAGTACTTC.